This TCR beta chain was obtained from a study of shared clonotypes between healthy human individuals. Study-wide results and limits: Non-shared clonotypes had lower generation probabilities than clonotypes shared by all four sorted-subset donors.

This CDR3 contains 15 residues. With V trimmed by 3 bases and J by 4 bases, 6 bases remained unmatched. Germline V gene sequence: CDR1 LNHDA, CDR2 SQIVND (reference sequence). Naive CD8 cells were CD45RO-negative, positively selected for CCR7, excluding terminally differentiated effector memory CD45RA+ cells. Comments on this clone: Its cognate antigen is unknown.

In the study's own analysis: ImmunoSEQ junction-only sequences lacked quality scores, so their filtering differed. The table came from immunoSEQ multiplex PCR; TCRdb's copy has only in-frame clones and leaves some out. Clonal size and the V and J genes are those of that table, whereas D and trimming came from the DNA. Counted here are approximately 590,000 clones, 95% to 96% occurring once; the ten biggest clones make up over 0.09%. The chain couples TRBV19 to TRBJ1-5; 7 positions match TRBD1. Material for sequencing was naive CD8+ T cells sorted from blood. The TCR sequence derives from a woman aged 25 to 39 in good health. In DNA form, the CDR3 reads TGTGCCAGTAGTATGCCGGACAGGCGGAATCAGCCCCAGCATTTT. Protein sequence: CASSMPDRRNQPQHF.